The rows below give T cell receptor beta chains drawn from one sample of a study of T cells in Graves' hyperthyroidism and ophthalmopathy. TCRdb reprocessed the multiplex PCR reads with MiXCR, giving one entry per CDR3 protein. The table records a few hundred thousand distinct CDR3 sequences, around 15% of them present only once. Input material: blood. The source is a woman aged 35 to 49 with Graves' ophthalmopathy. Both conserved end residues are part of each CDR3. D genes are given only for firm matches. Only part of the rows carry a size: once, few, many, or a class if the clone is expanded.

clone size	D gene	V gene	J gene	CDR3 DNA	CDR3 protein
many	-	TRBV5-1	TRBJ1-3	TGCGCCAGCAGCCCCAGGGGACATCTCTCTGGAAACACCATATATTTT	CASSPRGHLSGNTIYF
-	TRBD2	TRBV14	TRBJ2-3	TGTGCCAGCAGCCAAGATTGGCCTAGCGGGGACACAGATACGCAGTATTTT	CASSQDWPSGDTDTQYF
-	-	TRBV19	TRBJ1-3	TGTGCCAGTAGGGGGGCGCCTGGAAACACCATATATTTT	CASRGAPGNTIYF
many	-	TRBV7-9	TRBJ2-7	TGTGCCAGCAGCTTAGAACCAGGGGACTCCTACGAGCAGTACTTC	CASSLEPGDSYEQYF
few	-	TRBV7-9	TRBJ1-2	TGTGCCAGCAGCGACCTCAGTGGTGGCTATGGCTACACCTTC	CASSDLSGGYGYTF
many	TRBD2	TRBV6-1	TRBJ2-1	TGTGCCAGCAGTGACAATTCCGGGACTAGCGGAGCGGGTTTCTCCTACAATGAGCAGTTCTTC	CASSDNSGTSGAGFSYNEQFF
many	-	TRBV12-3/TRBV12-4	TRBJ1-1	TGTGCCAGCAGTTTGCGACCGGCGAACACTGAAGCTTTCTTT	CASSLRPANTEAFF
many	TRBD2	TRBV7-8	TRBJ2-5	TGTGCCAGCAGCTTAGTAGCGGGGGAGGAGACCCAGTACTTC	CASSLVAGEETQYF
few	-	TRBV6-1	TRBJ1-1	TGTGCCAGCAGTGAAGCAGGGGGTGTGAACACTGAAGCTTTCTTT	CASSEAGGVNTEAFF
many	-	TRBV28	TRBJ2-1	TGTGCCAGCGAAACTAAAATAGGGGCAGCATGGACCTCCTACAATGAGCAGTTCTTC	CASETKIGAAWTSYNEQFF
many	-	TRBV2	TRBJ1-5	TGTGCCAGCAAGGACAGCTATAGCAATCAGCCCCAGCATTTT	CASKDSYSNQPQHF
few	TRBD1	TRBV12-3/TRBV12-4	TRBJ2-7	TGTGCCAGCACCTCTTATAGGGGGCTCGACGAGCAGTACTTC	CASTSYRGLDEQYF
few	TRBD1	TRBV7-9	TRBJ1-6	TGTGCCAGCAGCACGCGGACAGGGACGCTCGGTTCACCCCTCCACTTT	CASSTRTGTLGSPLHF
-	-	TRBV6-5	TRBJ1-1	TGTGCCAGCAGTTACCCCCGCGCAGGGACGCCCTTGCACACTGAAGCTTTCTTT	CASSYPRAGTPLHTEAFF
many	-	TRBV20-1	TRBJ2-7	TGCAGTGCTAGGAGCAGGCTGAGCTCCTACGAGCAGTACTTC	CSARSRLSSYEQYF
-	-	TRBV7-9	TRBJ1-4	TGTGCCAGCATCCCTGGGGGGGGTGATGAAAAACTGTTTTTT	CASIPGGGDEKLFF
many	-	TRBV5-1	TRBJ2-1	TGCGCCAGCAGCTTGGTAGCCACCCGCTCCTACAATGAGCAGTTCTTC	CASSLVATRSYNEQFF
few	TRBD1	TRBV27	TRBJ2-7	TGTGCCAGCAGTTTAGGCTGGGACAGGGAATCCTACGAGCAGTACTTC	CASSLGWDRESYEQYF
-	-	TRBV2	TRBJ2-3	TGTGCCAGCAGTACTCCCACAGATACGCAGTATTTT	CASSTPTDTQYF
few	-	TRBV7-2	TRBJ2-7	TGTGCCAGCTCCCCGGGGAGACAGACCGAAAGCGAGCAGTACTTC	CASSPGRQTESEQYF
many	-	TRBV3-1	TRBJ1-1	TGTGCCAGCAGCCGGGCCGGAGGACAGAACACTGAAGCTTTCTTT	CASSRAGGQNTEAFF
-	-	TRBV7-9	TRBJ1-2	TGTGCCAGCAGCTTAGGACAGGCGATTAACTATGGCTACACCTTC	CASSLGQAINYGYTF
many	-	TRBV12-3/TRBV12-4	TRBJ2-3	TGTGCCAGCAGGAGGGGGTCAGATACGCAGTATTTT	CASRRGSDTQYF
few	TRBD2	TRBV5-1	TRBJ2-5	TGCGCCAGCAGCTTCCTAGCGGGGGCTGAAGAGACCCAGTACTTC	CASSFLAGAEETQYF
many	TRBD2	TRBV3-1	TRBJ2-7	TGTGCCAGCAGCAAAGCCCCTCTAGCGGGAGGCTACGAGCAGTACTTC	CASSKAPLAGGYEQYF
many	-	TRBV20-1	TRBJ1-1	TGCAGTGCTAGTAGTGTCAGAGTGAACACTGAAGCTTTCTTT	CSASSVRVNTEAFF
-	TRBD2	TRBV9	TRBJ2-1	TGTGCCAGCAGCGCGCTGGGGACTAGCGAAACAAAAGAGCAGTTCTTC	CASSALGTSETKEQFF
many	-	TRBV12-3/TRBV12-4	TRBJ2-7	TGTGCCAGCACCGAAGGGGGGCGGACGGGATCCTACGAGCAGTACTTC	CASTEGGRTGSYEQYF
many	-	TRBV7-8	TRBJ2-3	TGTGCCAGCAGCTTAGTAAGGGACCGTATTGCAGATACGCAGTATTTT	CASSLVRDRIADTQYF
few	-	TRBV6-1	TRBJ2-7	TGTGCCAGCAGCTGGGGACCGGGTTACGAGCAGTACTTC	CASSWGPGYEQYF
many	-	TRBV3-1	TRBJ1-3	TGTGCCAGCAGCCAAGATGGGCAATACACCATATATTTT	CASSQDGQYTIYF
many	TRBD1	TRBV11-2	TRBJ2-1	TGTGCCAGCAGCTTGGGGACAGGGGTCTCCTACAATGAGCAGTTCTTC	CASSLGTGVSYNEQFF
-	-	TRBV28	TRBJ2-2	TGTGCCAGCACCATTGCGGGTATTAACACCGGGGAGCTGTTTTTT	CASTIAGINTGELFF
-	-	TRBV6-2/TRBV6-3	TRBJ1-5	TGTGCCAGCAGCACCCACCCCCTCGGGCCCCAGCATTTT	CASSTHPLGPQHF
many	-	TRBV5-5	TRBJ2-3	TGTGCCAGCAGCTTGGGGACAATCATCACAGATACGCAGTATTTT	CASSLGTIITDTQYF
many	-	TRBV18	TRBJ2-7	TGTGCCAGCTCCTTCGGGAGCACCGCCTACGAGCAGTACTTC	CASSFGSTAYEQYF
-	TRBD2	TRBV6-2/TRBV6-3	TRBJ2-1	TGTGCCAGCAGCCGACGGGGAGGGAGCACTAGCGGGAGGAGGGACAATGAGCAGTTCTTC	CASSRRGGSTSGRRDNEQFF
many	TRBD1	TRBV7-9	TRBJ2-1	TGTGCCAGCAGCAAGACAGGGGGAGGCAATGAGCAGTTCTTC	CASSKTGGGNEQFF
-	TRBD2	TRBV27	TRBJ2-7	TGTGCCAGCAGTTTAGCCGCTAGCGGGAGGTACGAGCAGTACTTC	CASSLAASGRYEQYF
-	-	TRBV7-3	TRBJ2-5	TGTGCCAGCAGCTTAGAAGGAAGAAGAGGAGAGACCCAGTACTTC	CASSLEGRRGETQYF
-	-	TRBV6-1	TRBJ1-6	TGTGCCAGCCGACCGGATAATTCACCCCTCCACTTT	CASRPDNSPLHF
many	-	TRBV7-2	TRBJ2-2	TGTGCCAGCAGCCAAGGACAAATACGGGGCGGGGAGCTGTTTTTT	CASSQGQIRGGELFF
-	-	TRBV2	TRBJ1-4	TGTGCCAGCAGTGGCAGGGTTGGAACTAATGAAAAACTGTTTTTT	CASSGRVGTNEKLFF
-	-	TRBV7-2	TRBJ2-7	TGTGCCAGCAGCCCACTTCTACGTACCTACGAGCAGTACTTC	CASSPLLRTYEQYF
-	TRBD2	TRBV6-5	TRBJ2-7	TGTGCCAGCACTTGGACTAGCGGGAGCTTGTACGAGCAGTACTTC	CASTWTSGSLYEQYF
-	TRBD1	TRBV5-1	TRBJ1-3	TGCGCCAGCAGTTTGACAGGGGATTCGTCAGGAAACACCATATATTTT	CASSLTGDSSGNTIYF
many	TRBD1	TRBV11-2	TRBJ2-3	TGTGCCAGCAGCTCACGACAGGGTATTACGCAGTATTTT	CASSSRQGITQYF
few	TRBD1	TRBV5-1	TRBJ1-1	TGCGCCAGCAGCCACCAAGACAGGGACACTGAAGCTTTCTTT	CASSHQDRDTEAFF
many	-	TRBV27	TRBJ1-1	TGTGCCAGCTTTTTCGGGAACACTGAAGCTTTCTTT	CASFFGNTEAFF